Included here is one T cell receptor (beta chain) sequence, with context. This clonotype has more than one count but fewer than ten. Its antigen is not yet known. No much larger clone exists at a distance of one base, and base qualities are not known. The sample originates from a study of T cells in Graves' hyperthyroidism and ophthalmopathy (dated by TCRdb to between 2018 and 2020). Regarding the complete study: Peripheral blood was sampled at the time of initial diagnosis, prior to any treatment. A discovery cohort of about a hundred patients, 43 with Graves' ophthalmopathy and approximately 60 with stable Graves' hyperthyroidism, was used to find distinguishing TCR V-J signatures. Prospective prediction of ophthalmopathy was tested in an independent validation cohort of fewer than 20 hyperthyroidism patients and approximately 17 patients who later progressed to ophthalmopathy. The 75 to 100 discovery patients were randomly split 7:3 into training and test sets. Thyroid tissue and blood T-cell repertoires from several Graves' hyperthyroidism patients were also compared in the study. After blood sampling, hyperthyroidism patients were treated with methimazole at a starting dose of 30 mg daily, and ophthalmopathy patients were treated with high-dose intravenous methylprednisolone. TCR Vbeta CDR3 sequencing of 130 to 150 peripheral blood samples (fewer than 45 ophthalmopathy, 70 to 85 hyperthyroidism and approximately 17 progressor patients) is reported in the paper.

What the authors observed across the whole study: Sample size was not statistically predetermined, and investigators were not blinded to group allocation. During validation, the model predicted progression to ophthalmopathy a median of about 6.3 months ahead of onset, with around 71% sensitivity and 72.22% specificity. Most expanded thyroid clonotypes (frequency above 0.001) were also found in blood, which suggests that blood repertoires may mirror thyroid immune responses. A 13 V-J signature model separated ophthalmopathy from stable hyperthyroidism, with approximately 87% sensitivity and approximately 81% specificity in cross-validation and 80%/75% in testing.

The TCR beta CDR3 regions were amplified from the RNA transcripts. A first-round RT-PCR of the TCR CDR3 used the HTBI primer set with the Qiagen OneStep RT-PCR kit. Libraries were constructed in a second round of multiplex PCR, after which size selection and purification were performed. Paired-end sequencing of the libraries was performed with 100 bp reads on an Illumina HiSeq2000. Regarding the original processing steps: SOAPnuke was used to process the raw data, with reads discarded if the reads contained adapters or uncalled bases, had a mean Phred below 15, or lacked an exact constant-primer or identifier match. COPE v1.2.5 was used to merge the high-quality paired reads, and each unique nucleotide sequence was defined as a clonotype. Clonotypes were aligned to IMGT TRBV, TRBD and TRBJ reference segments using MiTCR v1.1. The analysis included only V-J combinations with a frequency above 0.0001, which together covered 99% to 99.2% of the repertoires. A TCS score was defined as the ratio of F50 (clonal expansion) to E x V (chaos), with BLOSUM62-based TCRdist applied between CDR3 peptides within each V-J. Welch's t-statistics and random forest reduced fewer than 600 V-J features to around 14, which were used in a naive Bayes classifier (R e1071). TCRdb passed the public sequencing reads through fastp at Q25 and MiXCR, retaining productive beta sequences. Each CDR3 protein appears once, grouped with its most common genes and DNA. For this entry, the V and J calls and clone size follow TCRdb and not the study's own pipeline. The sample records around 600,000 distinct CDR3 sequences, roughly 15% of which are singletons. Around 12% of the sample is held by the ten biggest clonotypes.

Ophthalmopathy patients had moderately to severely active disease, with a Clinical Activity Score of 3 or more, a NOSPECS grade of 4 or more, and a disease duration of less than 3 months. The study excluded patients with uncontrolled infections, other autoimmune diseases, pregnancy or lactation. Diagnoses were based on clinical symptoms, serum thyroxine and TRAb, thyroid ultrasound and orbital computed tomography. Ficoll-Paque density gradient centrifugation was used to isolate PBMCs from around 9.1 ml of fresh peripheral blood. Total RNA was extracted with Trizol reagent, and quality was checked on an Agilent 2100 Bioanalyzer. Sequences SGDLS (CDR1) and YYNGEE (CDR2) are obtained from the germline V gene. Trimming accounts for 3 bases at V and 8 bases at J, while the number of junction bases matched to no gene is 10. The CDR3 holds 14 amino acids from the cysteine to the phenylalanine. The sequence is cut down to CDR3 DNA, 42 bases in frame from base 1.

The receptor comes from a woman aged 45-65 years with Graves' ophthalmopathy. Sequencing input: blood. The chain is assembled from TRBV9 and TRBJ1-2, with 7 junctional bases fitting TRBD1. The CDR3 reads as follows: CASSADRVRRGYTF. The DNA reads TGTGCCAGCAGCGCAGACAGGGTCCGGCGCGGCTACACCTTC.